This TCR beta chain was identified during a study of blood T cell repertoires in COVID-19. Study at large: Acute-phase and convalescent COVID-19 samples originated in the United States, Italy and Spain.

There are 17 residues in the CDR3. The V end lost 5 bases, the J end lost 0 bases, and 16 bases lay between the germline ends. The V gene's germline CDR1 is SGHVS and CDR2 FNYEAQ. Data came from immunoSEQ multiplex PCR; TCRdb stores just in-frame clones and leaves some out. This table holds about 120,000 clones, 70% to 90% found once. The sequencing input was peripheral blood. This receptor was obtained from a man aged 55 to 70 with acute or convalescent COVID-19. The V call is TRBV7-6, the J call TRBJ1-4; D might be TRBD1 (5 bases). This chain's CDR3 is CASSPQGWVATNEKLFF. In DNA, the CDR3 is TGTGCCAGCAGCCCCCAGGGATGGGTTGCAACTAATGAAAAACTGTTTTTT.